This T cell receptor (beta chain) was identified in a study of T cell repertoires in cytomegalovirus infection. Study information: TCR beta signatures that were public indicated CMV infection and matching HLA type.

Of note for this clonotype: The antigen is undetermined.

TCRdb analysed the reads with MiXCR anew, one entry per CDR3 protein. The data show roughly 180,000 distinct CDR3 sequences, about 15% seen once. Points from the study as a whole: The response measured ex vivo was dominated by TCR beta clonotypes (HLA-C-restricted and CMV-specific). The study identified carriers of CMV plus the relevant HLA from cumulative public TCR beta family frequency.

The CDR3 length is 15 residues. Germline V gene data show CDR1 as MGHDK and CDR2 as SYGVNS. The ends lost 4 bases at V and 1 base at J; junction bases unmatched: 4. The clonotype was recovered from a human donor in good health (CMV status not recorded). Some clones in this sample may be carry-over from other donors' samples. The chain is built from TRBV25-1 and TRBJ1-1; TRBD1 agrees at 9 bases. The sequenced material came from CD8+ T cells from PBMCs. CDR3 sequence: CASSGDRDQNTEAFF. The CDR3 bases are TGTGCCAGCAGTGGGGACAGGGATCAGAACACTGAAGCTTTCTTT.